Detailed here is one T cell receptor beta chain. Trimming pared 6 bases from V and 6 bases from J, leaving 12 bases between. The CDR3 is 12 residues long. Germline assignment: CDR1 SNHLY and CDR2 FYNNEI. This record belongs to a study of blood T cell repertoires in COVID-19. Profiling relied on immunoSEQ multiplex PCR, and the TCRdb table lists in-frame clones only, not all of them. In the table there are approximately 140,000 clones, roughly 90% of which are singletons. The chain links TRBV2 to TRBJ2-7; D is possibly TRBD2 (6 bases). The specimen sequenced was peripheral blood. This TCR was sampled from a woman aged 60-75 years with active or convalescent COVID-19. The CDR3 is CASRGAGPEQYF. The CDR3 bases are TGTGCCAGCAGAGGGGCGGGGCCCGAGCAGTACTTC.